This T cell receptor beta chain was profiled in a study of blood T cells in healthy people across ages. A second PCR, run for roughly 7 to 12 cycles, used a sample-barcoded 5' primer plus a J-beta primer mix. One entry per CDR3 protein results from TCRdb running MiXCR on the 5' RACE reads. The sample contains approximately 580,000 distinct CDR3 sequences, approximately 25% of which appear only once. The CDR3 extends over 17 amino acids. The germline V gene has CDR1 LGHNA and CDR2 YSLEER. The V end was cut by 1 base, the J end by 4 bases, with 16 bases between. The same data also contributed to another study, on T cells of mothers and their children.

V and J are TRBV4-3 and TRBJ2-2; maybe TRBD2 (6 bases). The source material was blood. The sequence derives from a boy aged 5-17 years in good health. CDR3 region: CASSQGFAGIGTGELFF. The CDR3 DNA follows: TGCGCCAGCAGCCAAGGGTTCGCGGGAATCGGCACCGGGGAGCTGTTTTTT.